The rows below give T cell receptor beta chains drawn from one sample of a study of OX40 agonist ivuxolimab in advanced cancers. Only in-frame clones appear in the TCRdb table, and some are missing; sequencing was by immunoSEQ multiplex PCR. The sample has about 71,000 clones; around 94% are singletons. The sequencing used CD4+ or CD8+ T cells sorted from blood, collected in a trial of the OX40 agonist ivuxolimab. These receptors were taken from an adult with an advanced solid tumor such as melanoma, head and neck, liver or kidney cancer. CDR3s include the opening cysteine and the closing phenylalanine or tryptophan.

>TRBV9|TRBJ2-1|16
CASSAEGLATYNEQFF
>TRBV4-3|TRBJ1-5|15
CASSHRRQDNQPQHF
>TRBV7-2|TRBJ2-4|16
CASSLSPELWGDIQYF
>TRBV5-6|TRBJ2-5|17
CASSPRDGRNPGETQYF
>TRBV28|TRBJ2-4|18
CASSSPRTEYLAKNIQYF
>TRBV27|.|12
CASSQHPYEQYF
>TRBV11-1|TRBJ2-4|15
CASSPPGLALYIQYF
>TRBV4-3|TRBJ1-6|13
CASSQTGDSPLHF
>TRBV7-2|TRBJ1-1|15
CASSLGGGRGAEAFF
>TRBV7-9|TRBJ1-6|13
CASSSTPGSPLHF
>TRBV27|TRBJ2-3|11
CASKGADTQYF
>TRBV5-5|TRBJ2-7|15
CASSLGGLGTYEQYF
>TRBV2|TRBJ1-4|10
CASRDLRMFF
>TRBV19|TRBJ2-7|19
CASSISILVFTKTHYEQYF
>TRBV6-6|TRBJ2-3|16
CASSPPSPAGPDTQYF
>TRBV4-1|TRBJ2-5|15
CASSLFLSEQETQYF
>TRBV19|TRBJ1-1|14
CASSYQGRGTEAFF
>TRBV19|TRBJ2-1|16
CASSLGLAELFAQQFF
>TRBV6-5|TRBJ2-3|14
CASTDSGSTDTQYF
>TRBV6-5|TRBJ2-7|15
CASSSQGSGDYEQYF